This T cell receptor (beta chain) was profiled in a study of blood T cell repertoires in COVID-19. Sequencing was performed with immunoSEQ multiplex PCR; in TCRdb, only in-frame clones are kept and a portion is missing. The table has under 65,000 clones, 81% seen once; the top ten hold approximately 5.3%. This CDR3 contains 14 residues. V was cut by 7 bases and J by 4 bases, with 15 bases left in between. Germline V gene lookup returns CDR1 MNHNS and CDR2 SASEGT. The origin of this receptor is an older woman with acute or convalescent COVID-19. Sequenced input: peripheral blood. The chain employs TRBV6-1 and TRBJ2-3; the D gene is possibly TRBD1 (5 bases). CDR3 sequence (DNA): TGTGCCAGCACTCAACCATCCAGGGCAGATACGCAGTATTTT. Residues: CASTQPSRADTQYF.